Listed here are 30 T cell receptor beta chains from one sample, sequenced in a study of response to subunit inactivated influenza vaccine (dated by TCRdb to the late 2010s). Receptors were amplified or captured by RT-PCR. Sequencer: Illumina HiSeq 2500. The raw public reads went through TCRdb reprocessing: fastp at Q25, MiXCR clone calling, in-frame beta chains kept. Identical CDR3 proteins give one entry, which carries the most common genes and DNA. This sample holds 560,000 or so distinct CDR3 sequences; less than 8% were observed only once. The top ten clonotypes cover roughly 13% of the sample. The sample consisted of PBMCs from blood, taken less than 30 months after vaccination. These receptors came from a man in his fifties or sixties who received an inactivated influenza vaccine. Donor details come from another sample of the same person, matched by shared clones.

The chain employs TRBV5-8 and TRBJ2-3; TRBD1 is a possible D gene (5 bases). The CDR3 has 15 amino acids. The V end lost 2 bases, the J end lost 0 bases, and 10 bases lay between the germline ends. In germline, CDR1 is SGHTS, CDR2 YDEGEE. This CDR3 is CASSLRQISTDTQYF. The CDR3, as DNA: TGTGCCAGCAGCTTACGACAGATTAGCACAGATACGCAGTATTTT. The full variable domain, completed using reference TRBV5-8 and TRBJ2-3, is EAGVTQSPTHLIKTRGQQATLRCSPISGHTSVYWYQQALGLGLQFLLWYDEGEERNRGNFPPRFSGRQFPNYSSELNVNALELEDSALYLCASSLRQISTDTQYFGPGTRLTVL.

This clonotype was seen more than once but under ten times. The CDR3 region is CASSPAAGVYEQYF. Written as DNA, the CDR3 is TGTGCCAGCAGCCCCGCGGCGGGAGTCTACGAGCAGTACTTC. V is TRBV7-8 and J is TRBJ2-7; 7 bases agree with TRBD2. Per germline, CDR1 SGHVS and CDR2 FQNEAQ. V lost 5 bases, J lost 3 bases, and 7 bases stayed unmatched. The CDR3 is 14 amino acids. The complete variable domain, with remaining parts taken from reference TRBV7-8 and TRBJ2-7, reads GAGVSQSPRYKVAKRGQDVALRCDPISGHVSLFWYQQALGQGPEFLTYFQNEAQLDKSGLPSDRFFAERPEGSVSTLKIQRTQQEDSAVYLCASSPAAGVYEQYFGPGTRLTVT.

V usage is TRBV20-1 and J usage is TRBJ2-7, with D possibly matching TRBD1 (5 bases). The length of the CDR3 is 14 residues. Germline V gene data show CDR1 as DFQATT and CDR2 as SNEGSKA (reference sequence). Trimming removed 3 bases from V and 0 bases from J, with 12 bases in between. CDR3 nucleotide sequence: TGCAGTGCTAGGGACATCTTTTACTCCTACGAGCAGTACTTC. The encoded protein is CSARDIFYSYEQYF.

The chain recombines TRBV15 with TRBJ2-1; a weak D match, TRBD1 (6 bases). Germline CDR1 and CDR2: LNHNV and YYDKDF (reference sequence). This CDR3 region has 17 residues. Trimming left V 1 base short and J 0 bases short, with 13 bases between. The CDR3 nucleotides are TGTGCCACCAGCAGAGGCAAGACAGGCGGCTCCTACAATGAGCAGTTCTTC. Translated, it gives CATSRGKTGGSYNEQFF.

This clonotype was detected only a few times. This chain joins TRBV27 and TRBJ2-7; D gene uncertain. The CDR3 is 13 residues long. V gave up 8 bases and J gave up 0 bases, with 11 bases separating them. CDR1 and CDR2 (germline): MNHEY, SMNVEV (reference sequence). CDR3 sequence: CASSIRISYEQYF. The CDR3 bases are TGTGCCAGCTCTATACGGATCTCCTACGAGCAGTACTTC.

The chain is built from TRBV20-1 and TRBJ1-2, with D maybe TRBD1 (5 bases). Looked up from germline, CDR1 is DFQATT and CDR2 is SNEGSKA (reference sequence). This CDR3 is built from 11 residues. V was shortened by 5 bases and J by 6 bases, with 10 bases between the two germline ends. The CDR3 DNA sequence: TGCAGTGCTGGCAGGGAGGATGGCTACACCTTC. Translating it yields CSAGREDGYTF.

This clonotype has more than one count but fewer than ten. V and J are TRBV7-9 and TRBJ2-1; D perhaps matches TRBD2 (5 bases). Trimming removed 5 bases at V and 4 bases at J, with 15 bases between. CDR3 length: 15 residues. Germline assignment: CDR1 SEHNR and CDR2 FQNEAQ (reference sequence). As DNA, the CDR3 is TGTGCCAGCAGCCTCTTACTAGAAGGGTACAATGAGCAGTTCTTC. This codes for CASSLLLEGYNEQFF.

This sequence joins TRBV5-1 and TRBJ2-3, with a tentative D call TRBD1 (6 bases). CDR3 length: 14 residues. Trimming stripped 0 bases from V and 5 bases from J, with 10 bases between. CDR1 is SGHRS, CDR2 YFSETQ, per germline. As DNA, the CDR3 is TGCGCCAGCAGCTTGGTGCAGGGGTTAGATACGCAGTATTTT. Residues: CASSLVQGLDTQYF. Full variable domain (outside the CDR3, taken from reference TRBV5-1 and TRBJ2-3): KAGVTQTPRYLIKTRGQQVTLSCSPISGHRSVSWYQQTPGQGLQFLFEYFSETQRNKGNFPGRFSGRQFSNSRSEMNVSTLELGDSALYLCASSLVQGLDTQYFGPGTRLTVL.

J is TRBJ1-3 and V is TRBV20-1; weak D call: TRBD1 (5 bases). The CDR3 runs to 15 residues. The germline gives CDR1 DFQATT, CDR2 SNEGSKA (reference sequence). Trimming removed 0 bases at V and 1 base at J, with 10 bases between. Here the CDR3 reads CSARDQGRSGNTIYF. CDR3 DNA sequence: TGCAGTGCTAGAGATCAGGGACGGTCTGGAAACACCATATATTTT.

The V and J genes are TRBV6-2 or TRBV6-3 and TRBJ2-1, with TRBD2 matching 9 bases. Germline V lookup: CDR1 MNHEY, CDR2 SVGEGT. After removal of 9 bases from V and 4 bases from J, the junction contained 13 bases not matched to a gene. The CDR3 runs 16 residues. CDR3 nucleotides: TGTGCCAGTCTCGATGCGGGAGGGCCTAAGTACAATGAGCAGTTCTTC. Protein: CASLDAGGPKYNEQFF.

This clonotype appeared a few times. V usage is TRBV20-1 and J usage is TRBJ1-1; D is ambiguous. V lost 2 bases, J lost 4 bases, and 11 bases lay in between. Germline V gene lookup returns CDR1 DFQATT and CDR2 SNEGSKA (reference sequence). The CDR3 has 13 amino acids. CDR3 sequence: CSARYGGSTEAFF. The CDR3 DNA sequence: TGCAGTGCTAGATACGGAGGCAGCACTGAAGCTTTCTTT.

V is TRBV6-5 and J is TRBJ2-3, with 9 bases matching TRBD2. Germline V gives CDR1 MNHEY, CDR2 SVGAGI. CDR3 length: 18 residues. V shed 5 bases and J 0 bases; nucleotides not matched to a gene: 12. This CDR3 reads CASSPRGSGGPSTDTQYF. CDR3 nucleotide sequence: TGTGCCAGCAGTCCTCGAGGTAGCGGGGGCCCAAGCACAGATACGCAGTATTTT.

In its sample, this clonotype was seen many times. The CDR3, as DNA: TGTGCCAGCAGCTTCGCGGGGAGCTCCTACAATGAGCAGTTCTTC. It yields the protein CASSFAGSSYNEQFF. This chain uses TRBV11-2 with TRBJ2-1, with a possible D match to TRBD2 (6 bases). The CDR3 runs to 15 residues. Between the trimmed V and J ends, which lost 3 bases and 0 bases, there was a span of 9 bases. Germline CDR1 and CDR2: SGHAT and FQNNGV.

This clonotype has more than one count but fewer than ten. The chain employs TRBV24-1 and TRBJ2-3, with D perhaps TRBD1 (6 bases). Trimming pared 3 bases from V and 3 bases from J, leaving 15 bases between. Per the germline V gene, CDR1 is KGHDR and CDR2 is SFDVKD. The CDR3 spans 16 residues. CDR3 nucleotide sequence: TGTGCCACCAGTGATCCGGGTGAGAGGGGGACAGATACGCAGTATTTT. It translates to CATSDPGERGTDTQYF.

This clonotype was observed a handful of times. The CDR3 bases are TGCGCCAGCAGCTTGGAGAGGGCCGACACAGATACGCAGTATTTT. Its protein is CASSLERADTDTQYF. The chain joins TRBV5-1 to TRBJ2-3, with D possibly matching TRBD2 (5 bases). V lost 0 bases and J lost 2, with 10 bases in between. This CDR3 spans 15 amino acids. The germline V gene encodes CDR1 SGHRS and CDR2 YFSETQ.

Comment on this clonotype: One end of the junction varies from germline; a read error may be responsible. The chain combines TRBV12-3 or TRBV12-4 with TRBJ2-5, with D perhaps TRBD1 (6 bases). The CDR3 spans 13 residues. The CDR3 DNA reads as TGTGGCAGCAGTAGCACAGGGATGGAGACCCAGTACTTC. Residues: CGSSSTGMETQYF.

This clonotype was observed at least ten times. One end of the junction does not line up with germline, which may come from a read error. The rearrangement links TRBV6-1 to TRBJ1-1, with D perhaps TRBD1 (5 bases). This CDR3 has 14 amino acids. CDR1 is MNHNS and CDR2 is SASEGT in the germline V gene. CDR3 loop: CASSEARDGRSTVF. CDR3 sequence (DNA): TGTGCCAGCAGTGAAGCTCGGGACGGACGTTCTACGGTCTTT.

This clonotype was detected ten times or more. The chain links TRBV6-5 to TRBJ1-6; TRBD1 matches 9 bases. Germline values: CDR1 MNHEY, CDR2 SVGAGI. The CDR3 consists of 15 residues. V dropped 2 bases and J dropped 8; count of bases not matched to a gene: 4. CDR3 in amino acids: CASSYEGQGDSPLHF. CDR3 sequence (DNA): TGTGCCAGCAGTTACGAGGGACAGGGAGATTCACCCCTCCACTTT.

The table lists this clonotype with a few counts. V usage is TRBV6-5 and J usage is TRBJ1-1; D is possibly TRBD1 (6 bases). V was cut by 0 bases and J by 4 bases, with 15 bases left in between. The CDR3 is 16 amino acids. The germline V gene has CDR1 MNHEY and CDR2 SVGAGI. CDR3 residues: CASSYSDLQGPTEAFF. In DNA form, the CDR3 reads TGTGCCAGCAGTTACTCCGATTTACAGGGACCCACTGAAGCTTTCTTT.

The rearrangement joins TRBV20-1 to TRBJ2-7; D not certain. Trimming removed 3 bases from V and 3 bases from J, with 9 bases in between. This CDR3 has 12 amino acids. Germline V gene lookup returns CDR1 DFQATT and CDR2 SNEGSKA (reference sequence). The CDR3 DNA reads TGCAGTGCTAGGTTCGGGTTCTACGAGCAGTACTTC. Translated: CSARFGFYEQYF.

To note about this clonotype: Since a much larger clone is just one base distant, this may be a read error. This rearrangement joins TRBV7-9 to TRBJ2-1; tentatively, D is TRBD2 (6 bases). The length of the CDR3 is 12 residues. The germline V and J ends were trimmed by 5 bases and 15 bases, with 17 bases remaining between them. CDR1 is SEHNR, CDR2 FQNEAQ, per germline (reference sequence). CDR3 loop: CASSPSGTLGFF. CDR3 in DNA: TGTGCCAGCAGCCCGAGTGGGACTTTGGGGTTCTTC.

This clonotype was observed a few times. The chain is built from TRBV5-1 and TRBJ2-1, with D maybe TRBD2 (5 bases). Per germline, CDR1 SGHRS and CDR2 YFSETQ. The CDR3 totals 16 residues. The V end was cut by 0 bases, the J end by 2 bases, with 12 bases between. CDR3 nucleotides: TGCGCCAGCAGCTTGGCCCCAGGAGGCGCCTACAATGAGCAGTTCTTC. It codes for CASSLAPGGAYNEQFF.

V and J are TRBV28 and TRBJ2-7; D not resolved. The length of the CDR3 is 12 residues. The ends were cut back, 6 bases at V and 3 bases at J, with 9 bases in the middle. Germline V gene data show CDR1 as MDHEN and CDR2 as SYDVKM. CDR3 in amino acids: CASRLTDYEQYF. Written as DNA, the CDR3 is TGTGCCAGCAGATTAACGGACTACGAGCAGTACTTC. Supplemented by reference TRBV28 and TRBJ2-7, the full variable domain reads DVKVTQSSRYLVKRTGEKVFLECVQDMDHENMFWYRQDPGLGLRLIYFSYDVKMKEKGDIPEGYSVSREKKERFSLILESASTNQTSMYLCASRLTDYEQYFGPGTRLTVT.

This clonotype was counted only a few times. This chain joins TRBV6-2 or TRBV6-3 and TRBJ1-5; 8 bases align to TRBD1. V shed 3 bases, J shed 2 bases, and the junction held 9 bases outside the gene matches. The CDR3 length is 17 residues. Germline CDR1 and CDR2: MNHEY and SVGEGT. The CDR3: CASSYWDRLLGNQPQHF. As DNA, the CDR3 is TGTGCCAGCAGTTATTGGGACAGGCTTTTGGGCAATCAGCCCCAGCATTTT.

J is TRBJ1-2 and V is TRBV20-1; D is unresolved. Germline CDR1 reads DFQATT; CDR2 reads SNEGSKA (reference sequence). V shed 4 bases and J shed 4 bases, with 13 bases lying between them. The CDR3 is 13 amino acids. In nucleotides, the CDR3 is TGCAGTGCTATCGAGACGAATGGCTATGGCTACACCTTC. Its protein is CSAIETNGYGYTF.

This clonotype was picked up many times. The chain couples TRBV11-1 to TRBJ2-1; 9 nucleotides match TRBD2. This CDR3 has 18 amino acids. From germline, CDR1 is SGHAT and CDR2 FQDESV (reference sequence). V lost 2 bases to trimming and J lost 4 bases; unmatched junction nucleotides: 12. The CDR3 nucleotides are TGTGCCAGCAGCTTAACCCCCCAGACTAGCGGTGTTTACAATGAGCAGTTCTTC. Its protein is CASSLTPQTSGVYNEQFF.

This clonotype came up many times. The genes are TRBV2 and TRBJ2-1; 10 bases fit TRBD1. With V trimmed by 2 bases and J by 1 base, 8 bases remained unmatched. This CDR3 is built from 18 residues. Per the germline V gene, CDR1 is SNHLY and CDR2 is FYNNEI. The CDR3 is CASSEPPGQGFSYNEQFF. DNA for the CDR3: TGTGCCAGCAGTGAACCCCCGGGACAGGGGTTTTCCTACAATGAGCAGTTCTTC.

This clonotype was counted ten times or more. The chain employs TRBV7-2 and TRBJ2-7; no clear D gene. Trimming pared 1 base from V and 3 bases from J, leaving 19 bases between. The CDR3 consists of 17 residues. Germline CDR1 reads SGHTA; CDR2 reads FQGNSA. CDR3 nucleotides: TGTGCCAGCAGCTTAGTGCCCAAGGGCGGTGCCTACTACGAGCAGTACTTC. Encoded protein: CASSLVPKGGAYYEQYF.

This clonotype was seen more than once but under ten times. The chain recombines TRBV2 with TRBJ2-7; D is possibly TRBD2 (5 bases). The V gene lost 3 bases and the J gene lost 3 bases, with 12 bases spanning the gap. CDR3 length: 14 residues. Germline loops: CDR1 SNHLY, CDR2 FYNNEI. The CDR3 loop reads CASSDYSSGYEQYF. The CDR3 DNA follows: TGTGCCAGCAGTGACTACTCCAGCGGCTACGAGCAGTACTTC.

The chain is built from TRBV7-2 and TRBJ2-1, with a tentative D call TRBD2 (6 bases). V dropped 3 bases and J dropped 3 bases, with 15 bases sitting between them. The CDR3 loop spans 16 amino acids. Germline V CDR1 and CDR2: SGHTA, FQGNSA. Here the CDR3 reads CASSLFRTTSYNEQFF. For the CDR3, the DNA is TGTGCCAGCAGCTTGTTTAGGACTACCAGCTACAATGAGCAGTTCTTC.